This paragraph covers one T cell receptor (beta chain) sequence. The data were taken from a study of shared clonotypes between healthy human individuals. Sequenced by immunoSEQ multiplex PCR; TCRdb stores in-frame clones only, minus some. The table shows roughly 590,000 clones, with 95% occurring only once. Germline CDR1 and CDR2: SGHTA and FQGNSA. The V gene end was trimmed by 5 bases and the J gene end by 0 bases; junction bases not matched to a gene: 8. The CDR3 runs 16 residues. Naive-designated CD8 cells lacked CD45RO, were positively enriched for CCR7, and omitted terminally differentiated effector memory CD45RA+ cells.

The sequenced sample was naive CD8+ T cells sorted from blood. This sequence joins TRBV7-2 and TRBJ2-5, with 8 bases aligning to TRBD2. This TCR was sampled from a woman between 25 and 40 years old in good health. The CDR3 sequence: CASSRTSGWYQETQYF. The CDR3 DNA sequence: TGTGCCAGCAGCCGTACTAGCGGATGGTACCAAGAGACCCAGTACTTC.